This T cell receptor beta chain stems from a study of blood T cell repertoires in COVID-19. Study-level information: Material from acute and convalescent COVID-19 was sourced from the United States, Italy and Spain.

Turning to this clone: The same CDR3 can be traced to other DNA sequences in this sample.

Seattle cases were enrolled at active infection and followed longitudinally. Profiling relied on immunoSEQ multiplex PCR, and the TCRdb table lists in-frame clones only, not all of them. This table has 270,000 or so clones, less than 85% appearing once. The length of the CDR3 is 16 residues. CDR1 is KGHSH, CDR2 LQKENI, per germline. Germline trimming cut 3 bases from V and 4 bases from J; bases unmatched to any gene: 5. J is TRBJ2-1 and V is TRBV18, with 11 positions matching TRBD2. Source material: peripheral blood. The receptor comes from a human donor with COVID-19, enrolled during active disease. The donor label of this sample is uncertain. The CDR3 DNA follows: TGTGCCAGCTCACCTGGGACTAGCGGCGCATACAATGAGCAGTTCTTC. Translating gives CASSPGTSGAYNEQFF.